This is a list of T cell receptor beta chains from one sample in a study of control samples from healthy donors and cancer patients. The method was immunoSEQ multiplex PCR; TCRdb's version includes in-frame clones alone and lacks a portion of them. The data show about 140,000 clones, roughly 94% seen once. The sequencing sample was made of blood. The receptor set was obtained from a man between 35 and 55 years old in good health. Each CDR3 is given with its conserved first and last residue. D genes are given only for firm matches. Clone size is not always given. Where it is, it says once, few, many or a class for expanded clones.

j_call clone_size v_call d_call cdr3_aa cdr3_nt
TRBJ2-7 - TRBV19 - CASSIQGNYEQYF TGTGCCAGTAGTATTCAGGGTAACTACGAGCAGTACTTC
TRBJ2-7 few TRBV2 TRBD1 CASKGQELSEQYF TGTGCCAGCAAGGGACAGGAGTTGTCCGAGCAGTACTTC
TRBJ1-1 few TRBV9 - CASSLIGGLNTEAFF TGTGCCAGCAGCCTAATTGGGGGATTGAACACTGAAGCTTTCTTT
TRBJ1-5 - TRBV12-2 - CASRSRFRQGSEPQHF TGTGCAAGTCGCTCTAGATTTAGACAGGGGAGCGAGCCCCAGCATTTT
TRBJ2-1 - TRBV10-3 TRBD2 CAITPNGTSGSRGNNEQFF TGTGCCATCACTCCGAATGGGACTAGCGGGAGCCGGGGGAATAATGAGCAGTTCTTC
TRBJ1-2 - TRBV5-6 TRBD1 CASSTGQVLYGYTF TGTGCCAGCAGCACCGGACAGGTGCTCTATGGCTACACCTTC
TRBJ1-5 - TRBV19 - CATFGWGENQPQHF TGTGCCACCTTTGGGTGGGGGGAAAATCAGCCCCAGCATTTT
TRBJ1-3 - TRBV11-2 - CASSFQALGTGNTIYF TGTGCCAGCAGCTTTCAGGCCTTGGGTACTGGAAACACCATATATTTT
TRBJ2-5 - TRBV11-2 - CASSLEGVAETQYF TGTGCCAGCAGCTTAGAGGGGGTAGCGGAGACCCAGTACTTC
TRBJ2-3 - TRBV19 TRBD2 CASSILGLATTDTQYF TGTGCCAGTAGTATCCTCGGACTAGCGACCACAGATACGCAGTATTTT
TRBJ2-7 - TRBV5-1 - CASSLEANYEQYF TGCGCCAGCAGCTTGGAGGCTAACTACGAGCAGTACTTC
TRBJ2-5 - TRBV18 - CASSPPGSRETQYF TGTGCCAGCTCACCACCGGGTAGTCGGGAGACCCAGTACTTC
TRBJ2-7 - TRBV19 TRBD1 CASSPRDRGPYEQYF TGTGCCAGTAGTCCCCGGGACAGGGGGCCCTACGAGCAGTACTTC
TRBJ1-2 - TRBV2 TRBD1 CASRGGQGAGGYTF TGTGCCAGCAGGGGCGGACAGGGAGCTGGTGGCTACACCTTC
TRBJ2-7 once TRBV24-1 - CATSDSYEQYF TGTGCCACCAGTGATAGCTACGAGCAGTACTTC
TRBJ1-4 - TRBV1 - CTSSQDRVQGRRGNEKLFF TGCACCAGCAGCCAAGATCGTGTGCAGGGACGAAGGGGTAATGAAAAACTGTTTTTT
TRBJ2-1 - TRBV25-1 TRBD2 CASSESTSGEYNEQFF TGTGCCAGCAGTGAATCAACTAGCGGGGAGTACAATGAGCAGTTCTTC
TRBJ1-6 - TRBV14 - CASSQERGSYNSPLHF TGTGCCAGCAGCCAAGAAAGGGGCTCCTATAATTCACCCCTCCACTTT
TRBJ2-7 - TRBV4-3 TRBD1 CASSEWDSMTYEQYF TGCGCCAGCAGCGAATGGGACAGTATGACCTACGAGCAGTACTTC
TRBJ2-3 - TRBV5-1 - CASMRVGDTQYF TGCGCCAGCATGCGGGTCGGGGATACGCAGTATTTT
TRBJ2-7 - TRBV6-2/TRBV6-3 - CASSSTGPYEQYF TGTGCCAGCAGTTCTACAGGGCCCTACGAGCAGTACTTC
TRBJ2-6 - TRBV5-1 TRBD1 CASSLRSGGAGANVLTF TGCGCCAGCAGCTTACGGTCAGGGGGCGCTGGGGCCAACGTCCTGACTTTC
TRBJ2-7 - TRBV2 TRBD1 CATGNRGSYEQYF TGTGCCACCGGAAACAGGGGAAGCTACGAGCAGTACTTC
TRBJ2-3 once TRBV10-1 - CASSPGGRPDTQYF TGCGCCAGCAGCCCAGGGGGGCGGCCAGATACGCAGTATTTT
TRBJ2-7 once TRBV6-5 TRBD1 CASSYVPGTGAHEQYF TGTGCCAGCAGTTACGTACCCGGGACAGGTGCTCACGAGCAGTACTTC
TRBJ1-4 - TRBV24-1 - CATSSGGSTNEKLFF TGTGCCACCAGCAGCGGAGGATCAACTAATGAAAAACTGTTTTTT
TRBJ1-2 - TRBV5-4 - CASRSGGPGYQGYTF TGTGCCAGCCGGAGCGGGGGGCCAGGGTATCAGGGCTACACCTTC
TRBJ2-7 - TRBV9 TRBD1 CASSDTPGTDKRGSYEQYF TGTGCCAGCAGCGATACTCCCGGGACAGACAAAAGGGGCTCCTACGAGCAGTACTTC
TRBJ2-3 few TRBV6-5 - CASRSWQGSTDTQYF TGTGCCAGCCGGAGCTGGCAGGGAAGCACAGATACGCAGTATTTT
TRBJ1-1 - TRBV5-5 - CASRSDTGSSNAFF TGTGCCAGCAGATCCGATACAGGGTCTTCTAACGCTTTCTTT
TRBJ1-5 - TRBV10-2 - CASKPGNTDDQPQHF TGCGCCAGCAAACCAGGGAACACAGACGACCAGCCCCAGCATTTT
TRBJ1-1 - TRBV6-6 - CASIGGFANTEAFF TGTGCCAGCATCGGAGGATTCGCAAACACTGAAGCTTTCTTT
TRBJ1-2 once TRBV7-4 - CASSSDQEHNYGYTF TGTGCCAGCAGCTCTGACCAGGAGCATAACTATGGCTACACCTTC
TRBJ2-2 - TRBV7-2 TRBD1 CASSPQRTGSTGELFF TGTGCCAGCAGCCCTCAAAGGACAGGCAGCACCGGGGAGCTGTTTTTT
TRBJ2-2 - TRBV5-6 - CASSLPGHTGELFF TGTGCCAGCAGCTTGCCGGGACACACCGGGGAGCTGTTTTTT
TRBJ1-6 once TRBV6-5 - CASSYRPTTYPPLHF TGTGCCAGCAGTTATCGGCCCACCACCTATCCACCCCTCCACTTT
TRBJ1-5 - TRBV27 - CASRSQGFPQGNQPQHF TGTGCCAGCAGGTCCCAGGGATTCCCCCAGGGCAATCAGCCCCAGCATTTT
TRBJ1-1 - TRBV12-3/TRBV12-4 - CASRSPGNTEAFF TGTGCCAGCAGGTCCCCAGGGAACACTGAAGCTTTCTTT
TRBJ2-7 once TRBV10-2 - CASNLGGAIEQYF TGCGCCAGCAATTTGGGGGGAGCGATCGAGCAGTACTTC
TRBJ1-3 - TRBV19 - CASKAGASGNTIYF TGTGCCAGTAAAGCGGGGGCCTCTGGAAACACCATATATTTT
TRBJ2-1 - TRBV11-2 - CASSPGWGPKSEQFF TGTGCCAGCAGCCCCGGATGGGGGCCCAAAAGTGAGCAGTTCTTC
TRBJ1-1 - TRBV30 - CAWSEDPGTEAFF TGTGCCTGGAGTGAGGACCCCGGCACTGAAGCTTTCTTT
TRBJ1-3 - TRBV6-5 - CASRGGHSGNTIYF TGTGCCAGCAGGGGGGGCCACTCTGGAAACACCATATATTTT
TRBJ1-6 - TRBV2 TRBD1 CASSQTGGAYNSPLHF TGTGCCAGCAGTCAGACAGGGGGCGCCTATAATTCACCCCTCCACTTT